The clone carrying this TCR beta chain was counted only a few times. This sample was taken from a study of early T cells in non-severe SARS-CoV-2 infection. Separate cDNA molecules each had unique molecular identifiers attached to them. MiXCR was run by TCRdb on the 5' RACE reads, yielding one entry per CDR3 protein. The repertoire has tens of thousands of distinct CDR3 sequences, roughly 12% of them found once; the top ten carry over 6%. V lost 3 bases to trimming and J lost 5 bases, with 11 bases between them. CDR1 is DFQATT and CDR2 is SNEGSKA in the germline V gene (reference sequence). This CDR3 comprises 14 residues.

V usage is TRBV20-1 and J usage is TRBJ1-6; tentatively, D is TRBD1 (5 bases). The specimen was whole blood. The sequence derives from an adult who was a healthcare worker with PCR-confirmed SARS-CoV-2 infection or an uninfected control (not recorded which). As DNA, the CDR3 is TGCAGTGCTAGTGTCCAGGGTAATAATTCACCCCTCCACTTT. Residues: CSASVQGNNSPLHF.